The 32 T cell receptor beta chains in this list originate from one sample, sequenced in a study of T cells in Graves' hyperthyroidism and ophthalmopathy. RNA transcripts gave rise to amplified TCR beta CDR3 regions. First-round RT-PCR targeting the TCR CDR3 was performed with the HTBI primer set. TCRdb fed the multiplex PCR reads into MiXCR, producing one record per CDR3 protein. The table records 650,000 to 850,000 distinct CDR3 sequences, 18% of them present only once. Material: blood. These receptors were obtained from a woman aged 50 to 60 with Graves' hyperthyroidism that later progressed to Graves' ophthalmopathy.

This clonotype came up many times. This rearrangement joins TRBV18 to TRBJ1-1; 8 bases are a match to TRBD1. V lost 2 bases, J lost 0 bases, and 8 bases stayed unmatched. The V gene's germline CDR1 is KGHSH and CDR2 LQKENI. The CDR3 spans 17 residues. CDR3 DNA sequence: TGTGCCAGCTCACCATACGACAGGGGCGCCATGAACACTGAAGCTTTCTTT. It translates to CASSPYDRGAMNTEAFF.

The chain combines TRBV2 with TRBJ1-6, with D maybe TRBD1 (5 bases). The CDR3 spans 14 residues. V shed 5 bases and J shed 7 bases, with 12 bases lying between them. Looked up from germline, CDR1 is SNHLY and CDR2 is FYNNEI. The CDR3 reads CASSPARGNSPLHF. DNA for the CDR3: TGTGCCAGCAGTCCGGCACGGGGGAATTCACCCCTCCACTTT.

The chain is built from TRBV12-5 and TRBJ2-1; no definite D call. The germline V gene encodes CDR1 LGHNT and CDR2 FRNRAP. CDR3 size: 13 residues. The V end lost 6 bases, the J end lost 3 bases, and 9 bases lay between the germline ends. In DNA, the CDR3 is TGTGCTAGTGGAGTAGAAATCTACAATGAGCAGTTCTTC. Translation: CASGVEIYNEQFF.

This clonotype was detected only a few times. The chain uses TRBV6-2 or TRBV6-3 and TRBJ1-1, with a weak D call TRBD1 (5 bases). This CDR3 is 18 amino acids long. Trimming removed 7 bases at V and 0 bases at J, with 24 bases between. The germline V gene encodes CDR1 MNHEY and CDR2 SVGEGT. CDR3 amino acids: CASTGRSRRGPLNTEAFF. The CDR3, as DNA: TGTGCCAGCACGGGGCGGTCCCGCCGCGGGCCATTGAACACTGAAGCTTTCTTT.

This clonotype was seen at least ten times. V and J are TRBV27 and TRBJ2-5; 7 bases match TRBD1. This CDR3 is built from 14 residues. Germline values: CDR1 MNHEY, CDR2 SMNVEV (reference sequence). V shed 3 bases and J 5 bases; nucleotides not matched to a gene: 6. The CDR3 spells CASSFGYRGETQYF. CDR3 bases: TGTGCCAGCAGTTTCGGGTACAGGGGTGAGACCCAGTACTTC.

This clonotype showed up many times. V and J are TRBV20-1 and TRBJ2-5; no clear D gene. CDR3 length: 16 amino acids. The V gene lost 6 bases and the J gene lost 1 base, with 21 bases spanning the gap. Germline V lookup: CDR1 DFQATT, CDR2 SNEGSKA (reference sequence). The CDR3 reads CSAPFPTGGIQETQYF. CDR3 coding DNA: TGCAGTGCCCCATTCCCGACGGGCGGTATCCAAGAGACCCAGTACTTC.

This clonotype was counted at least ten times. CDR3 in amino acids: CAWRGQPGYYGYTF. The CDR3 coding sequence is TGTGCCTGGAGGGGACAGCCGGGCTACTATGGCTACACCTTC. This chain links TRBV30 with TRBJ1-2; 7 bases fit TRBD1. V dropped 3 bases and J dropped 3; count of bases not matched to a gene: 7. Germline CDR1 and CDR2: GTSNPN and SVGIG (reference sequence). The CDR3 extends over 14 amino acids.

The V and J genes are TRBV30 and TRBJ2-6; the match to TRBD1 covers 8 bases. The V and J ends lost 3 bases and 0 bases, in that order; junction bases with no gene match: 4. The CDR3 consists of 16 residues. Per germline, CDR1 GTSNPN and CDR2 SVGIG (reference sequence). The CDR3 bases are TGTGCCTGGAGGGTGGGACAGGTCTCTGGGGCCAACGTCCTGACTTTC. Translation gives CAWRVGQVSGANVLTF. The full variable domain, in which reference TRBV30 and TRBJ2-6 provide the parts outside the CDR3, is SQTIHQWPATLVQPVGSPLSLECTVEGTSNPNLYWYRQAAGRGLQLLFYSVGIGQISSEVPQNLSASRPQDRQFILSSKKLLLSDSGFYLCAWRVGQVSGANVLTFGAGSRLTVL.

The V gene is TRBV7-9, the J gene TRBJ1-2; D perhaps matches TRBD1 (6 bases). Per the germline V gene, CDR1 is SEHNR and CDR2 is FQNEAQ (reference sequence). Trimming shortened V by 7 bases and J by 6 bases, and 18 bases separated the two germline ends. This CDR3 comprises 14 residues. The CDR3 region is CASTWGQGLDGYTF. As DNA, the CDR3 is TGTGCCAGCACCTGGGGGCAGGGTCTTGATGGCTACACCTTC.

V and J are TRBV2 and TRBJ1-5; D possibly corresponds to TRBD1 (5 bases). This CDR3 contains 14 residues. Germline CDR1 reads SNHLY; CDR2 reads FYNNEI. Trimming stripped 2 bases from V and 7 bases from J, with 12 bases between. Written as DNA, the CDR3 is TGTGCCAGCAGTGAAATGGGAGGGACCCAGCCCCAGCATTTT. This translates into CASSEMGGTQPQHF.

This clonotype was picked up a small number of times. CDR3 nucleotide sequence: TGTGCCAGCAGCGCACATAGTGGAAACAACTACGAGCAGTACTTC. Protein: CASSAHSGNNYEQYF. The V gene is TRBV9, the J gene TRBJ2-7; no clear D gene. The germline CDR1 and CDR2 sequences are SGDLS and YYNGEE. Trimming cost V 3 bases and J 3 bases, with 16 bases left between them. CDR3 size: 15 residues.

This clonotype was detected many times. This rearrangement joins TRBV6-1 to TRBJ1-3, with D perhaps matching TRBD1 (6 bases). This CDR3 is built from 14 residues. The V end lost 6 bases, the J end lost 0 bases, and 9 bases lay between the germline ends. Germline V gene lookup returns CDR1 MNHNS and CDR2 SASEGT. The CDR3 DNA sequence: TGTGCCAGCAGCGCAGGGGTCTCTGGAAACACCATATATTTT. This codes for CASSAGVSGNTIYF.

This clonotype was counted a few times. V and J are TRBV12-3 or TRBV12-4 and TRBJ1-2; tentatively, D is TRBD1 (6 bases). V was clipped by 6 bases and J by 1 base, with 15 bases between them. CDR3 length: 15 residues. The CDR3 nucleotides read TGTGCCAGCAGACCTACAGGGCAGCTTAACTATGGCTACACCTTC. This translates into CASRPTGQLNYGYTF.

The chain combines TRBV7-9 with TRBJ1-1; D call uncertain. Between the trimmed V and J ends, which lost 1 base and 7 bases, there was a span of 13 bases. Germline V gene sequence: CDR1 SEHNR, CDR2 FQNEAQ (reference sequence). The CDR3 contains 14 residues. The CDR3 sequence: CASSLVGQEREAFF. CDR3 coding DNA: TGTGCCAGCAGCTTAGTTGGCCAAGAGCGTGAAGCTTTCTTT.

The J gene is TRBJ1-4, the V gene TRBV20-1, with D unresolved. Germline values: CDR1 DFQATT, CDR2 SNEGSKA (reference sequence). This CDR3 is 13 amino acids long. The V gene lost 3 bases and the J gene lost 8 bases, with 13 bases spanning the gap. The CDR3 reads CSASSGILEKLFF. The DNA for the CDR3 is TGCAGTGCTAGTTCTGGGATCTTAGAAAAACTGTTTTTT.

This clonotype was counted ten times or more. The chain is built from TRBV2 and TRBJ2-3; D call uncertain. Germline CDR1 is SNHLY and CDR2 is FYNNEI. The CDR3 contains 15 residues. The V end lost 4 bases, the J end lost 2 bases, and 13 bases lay between the germline ends. The CDR3 DNA reads as TGTGCCAGCAGTGTCCGGTCTGTAGACACAGATACGCAGTATTTT. This encodes CASSVRSVDTDTQYF.

This clonotype was detected ten times or more. V usage is TRBV5-6 and J usage is TRBJ2-2; D is unresolved. Germline assignment: CDR1 SGHDT and CDR2 YYEEEE. This CDR3 is built from 15 residues. Trimming took off 1 base at V and 4 bases at J, with 11 bases between the two ends. The CDR3 DNA follows: TGTGCCAGCAGCTTGCTCTCAGGATTCACCGGGGAGCTGTTTTTT. Translated: CASSLLSGFTGELFF.

Concerning this clonotype: The junction and the germline gene differ at one end; a read error may be behind it. The chain has TRBV5-1 and TRBJ2-5; 14 bases match TRBD2. The CDR3 extends over 22 amino acids. CDR1 is SGHRS, CDR2 YFSETQ, per germline. The CDR3 DNA reads TGCGCCAGCAGCTTTTATCCCAGTGGGGTGACTAGCGGGGGGGCCGGCCAAGAGGCCCAGTACTTC. Protein product: CASSFYPSGVTSGGAGQEAQYF.

This clonotype was detected many times. The chain couples TRBV29-1 to TRBJ2-7; 7 nucleotides align to TRBD1. The CDR3 is 12 amino acids. V was pared by 7 bases and J by 2 bases, with 5 bases of the junction left unmatched. Germline V lookup: CDR1 SQVTM, CDR2 ANQGSEA. CDR3 protein: CSARDSPYEQYF. CDR3 DNA sequence: TGCAGCGCCCGGGACAGCCCCTACGAGCAGTACTTC.

V gene TRBV19 combines with J gene TRBJ1-5; 7 bases agree with TRBD1. Germline V CDR1 and CDR2: LNHDA, SQIVND (reference sequence). The junction had 7 bases not matched to a gene; V was cut back by 5 bases and J by 3 bases. CDR3 length: 15 amino acids. CDR3: CASSLDRVTNQPQHF. The CDR3 DNA sequence: TGTGCCAGTAGTCTCGACAGGGTTACCAATCAGCCCCAGCATTTT.

This clonotype was seen at least ten times. The J gene is TRBJ2-5, the V gene TRBV3-1; the D is unclear. The germline CDR1 and CDR2 sequences are LGHDT and YNNKEL (reference sequence). With 0 bases removed from V and 7 bases from J, the gap between germline ends came to 18 bases. The CDR3 sequence is 16 residues long. CDR3 residues: CASSQDPRARLGTQYF. Here the CDR3 DNA reads TGTGCCAGCAGCCAAGATCCCAGAGCTAGATTAGGGACCCAGTACTTC.

As for this clonotype: Possible read error: a much larger clone is one base away. V gene TRBV20-1 combines with J gene TRBJ1-1, with a weak D call TRBD1 (6 bases). CDR3 size: 14 residues. Trimming took off 3 bases at V and 5 bases at J, with 16 bases between the two ends. Germline CDR1 and CDR2: DFQATT and SNEGSKA (reference sequence). Written as DNA, the CDR3 is TGCAGTGCTAGTGACCCAGGGGCGTTAACTGAAGCTTTCTTT. Protein product: CSASDPGALTEAFF.

The chain couples TRBV27 to TRBJ2-1; 8 bases are shared with TRBD2. Germline loops: CDR1 MNHEY, CDR2 SMNVEV (reference sequence). There are 15 residues in the CDR3. V gave up 3 bases and J gave up 3 bases; unmatched junction bases: 4. The CDR3: CASSFSGGDYNEQFF. In DNA, the CDR3 is TGTGCCAGCAGTTTTTCCGGGGGGGACTACAATGAGCAGTTCTTC.

This clonotype was detected many times. The gene calls are TRBV18 and TRBJ2-5; D is uncertain. V lost 3 bases to trimming and J lost 4 bases, with 9 bases between them. CDR3 length: 13 amino acids. The germline gives CDR1 KGHSH, CDR2 LQKENI. This chain's CDR3 is CASSPGRVETQYF. The CDR3 DNA follows: TGTGCCAGCTCACCGGGAAGGGTAGAGACCCAGTACTTC.

In DNA, the CDR3 is TGTGCCAGCAGCGTTGCCGGGGCATTGCGTGAGACCCAGTACTTC. Translated, it gives CASSVAGALRETQYF. The chain carries TRBV9 and TRBJ2-5, with D perhaps given as TRBD1 or TRBD2 (5 bases each). Trimming took off 2 bases at V and 5 bases at J, with 16 bases between the two ends. The length of the CDR3 is 15 residues. Germline V gives CDR1 SGDLS, CDR2 YYNGEE.

This clonotype showed up many times. The chain has TRBV3-1 and TRBJ2-1; TRBD2 aligns across 8 bases. With V trimmed by 6 bases and J by 8 bases, 18 bases remained unmatched. The CDR3 loop spans 17 amino acids. Germline assignment: CDR1 LGHDT and CDR2 YNNKEL (reference sequence). In DNA form, the CDR3 reads TGTGCCAGCAGATCTGATACATCCGGGGGGGCCTGGGATGAGCAGTTCTTC. Protein sequence: CASRSDTSGGAWDEQFF.

The chain is built from TRBV29-1 and TRBJ2-3; D not certain. V was clipped by 0 bases and J by 5 bases, with 9 bases between them. Germline V gene sequence: CDR1 SQVTM, CDR2 ANQGSEA. The CDR3 runs 13 residues. Written as DNA, the CDR3 is TGCAGCGTTGAAGATTATCGCGAAGATACGCAGTATTTT. The encoded protein is CSVEDYREDTQYF.

This clonotype was seen repeatedly, ten times or more. The V call is TRBV9, the J call TRBJ1-1, with 9 bases identical to TRBD1. Germline values: CDR1 SGDLS, CDR2 YYNGEE. This CDR3 is 16 amino acids long. V was clipped by 0 bases and J by 5 bases; unmatched bases: 8. The CDR3 region has the DNA TGTGCCAGCAGCGTAGGGTTGGGACAGGGCGCGACTGAAGCTTTCTTT. The encoded protein is CASSVGLGQGATEAFF. The full variable domain, in which reference TRBV9 and TRBJ1-1 provide the parts outside the CDR3, is DSGVTQTPKHLITATGQRVTLRCSPRSGDLSVYWYQQSLDQGLQFLIQYYNGEERAKGNILERFSAQQFPDLHSELNLSSLELGDSALYFCASSVGLGQGATEAFFGQGTRLTVV.

The V gene is TRBV29-1, the J gene TRBJ1-2; D possibly corresponds to TRBD1 (5 bases). The germline V gene encodes CDR1 SQVTM and CDR2 ANQGSEA. Trimming stripped 0 bases from V and 7 bases from J, with 12 bases between. CDR3 length: 13 residues. The CDR3 protein is CSVEDQGGRGYTF. The CDR3 bases are TGCAGCGTTGAAGATCAGGGAGGACGTGGCTACACCTTC.

Ten or more counts support this clonotype. This rearrangement joins TRBV29-1 to TRBJ1-1; D gene unclear. Trimming took off 3 bases at V and 1 base at J, with 9 bases between the two ends. Germline V gene data show CDR1 as SQVTM and CDR2 as ANQGSEA. The CDR3 is 13 residues long. The CDR3 is CSVDRVANTEAFF. The CDR3 nucleotides are TGCAGCGTTGATCGGGTCGCGAACACTGAAGCTTTCTTT.

In the case of this clonotype: Germline is not matched at one junction end, which may reflect a read error. This rearrangement joins TRBV6-5 to TRBJ1-6, with D perhaps TRBD1 (6 bases). CDR1 and CDR2 from the germline V gene are MNHEY and SVGAGI. The CDR3 extends over 15 amino acids. The CDR3 region is CASSYTQGLDSPLHF. CDR3 in DNA: TGTGCCAGCAGTTATACACAGGGTCTAGATTCGCCCCTCCACTTT.

The sample holds a few counts of this clonotype. The genes are TRBV29-1 and TRBJ2-5, with 8 nucleotides matching TRBD2. Germline CDR1 is SQVTM and CDR2 is ANQGSEA. V was clipped by 3 bases and J by 5 bases; unmatched bases: 8. The CDR3 is made up of 14 amino acids. As DNA, the CDR3 is TGCAGCGTTGAGGGGTCGGGGGGGCACGAGACCCAGTACTTC. Its translation: CSVEGSGGHETQYF.